This TCR beta chain comes out of a study of CD8+CD57+ T cells in acquired aplastic anemia. Study-level information: Mean DNA quantity obtained from sorted CD4+ and CD8+ cells was 3 to 4 ug.

CDR1 is SGHTA, CDR2 FQGNSA, per germline. Trimming took 5 bases from V and 4 from J, leaving 21 bases between them. The CDR3 contains 16 residues. Genomic DNA served as template for TCR beta VDJ and CDR3 profiling. TCRdb passed the reads through MiXCR, listing each CDR3 protein once. Among roughly 200,000 distinct CDR3 sequences listed, roughly two thirds were seen once. Patients chosen for sequencing had CD8+CD57+ cells that had expanded, as shown by flow cytometry. This clonotype originated in a human donor with aplastic anemia. V is TRBV7-2 and J is TRBJ2-7; D perhaps matches TRBD2 (6 bases). Source material: sorted CD4+, CD8+, or CD8+CD57+ T cells (not recorded which) from PBMCs. This CDR3 reads CASSQGVPGLEYEQYF. The DNA of the CDR3 is TGTGCCAGCAGCCAGGGAGTCCCGGGACTTGAGTACGAGCAGTACTTC.